The clone carrying this TCR beta chain was observed a handful of times. Germline CDR1 SGHNT, CDR2 YYREEE (reference sequence). V lost 0 bases to trimming and J lost 6 bases, with 16 bases between them. The CDR3 length is 16 residues. No cell sorting was done before RNA was extracted from the tissue. This record comes from a study of tumor and adjacent non-tumor tissue in lung cancer. On the study more broadly: Aged roughly 31 to 80 years, patients included roughly eleven men and several women with stage I to III disease.

Three rounds of nested PCR, following a modified ARM-PCR protocol, produced the TCRbeta library. Each CDR3 protein is one row after TCRdb ran MiXCR on the multiplex PCR reads. The repertoire holds 120,000 to 150,000 distinct CDR3 sequences, with around 67% as singletons. The source is a man in his fifties or sixties with small cell lung cancer. Sequenced: lung tumor tissue. This chain uses TRBV5-4 with TRBJ2-1; D is unclear. The CDR3 is CASSLVAGDWGNEQFF. The CDR3 bases are TGTGCCAGCAGCTTGGTGGCAGGAGACTGGGGCAATGAGCAGTTCTTC.